Sequencing of this TCR beta chain was carried out in a study of blood T cell repertoires in COVID-19. Overall study: Sites across the United States, Italy and Spain contributed samples from acute and convalescent COVID-19.

In terms of age and location, participants ranged from roughly 18 to 100 years and lived in about 25 US areas. What the recovered Cohort 3 donors had was two negative PCRs, clearance, or symptom resolution. As handled by the study authors: For nucleated cells, counts were estimated from reference gene primer amplification. The protocol was immunoSEQ multiplex PCR, while the TCRdb copy is restricted to in-frame clones and leaves out a portion. V, J and clone size are those of that table, while D and trimming were read from the DNA. This table holds roughly 300,000 clones, approximately 92% found once. V shed 0 bases and J shed 6 bases, with 8 bases lying between them. Germline CDR1 is SEHNR and CDR2 is FQNEAQ (reference sequence). This CDR3 comprises 14 residues.

The sequencing input was PBMCs or T cells enriched from blood (not recorded which). The clonotype was recovered from a woman aged 25 to 39 who had recovered from COVID-19. The rearrangement links TRBV7-9 to TRBJ2-2; maybe TRBD2 (5 bases). As DNA, the CDR3 is TGTGCCAGCAGCTTAGCGCCGAGGGCCGGGGAGCTGTTTTTT. Translated: CASSLAPRAGELFF.